Listed below are T cell receptor beta chains from one sample, sequenced in a study of blood T cells in healthy people across ages. TCRdb itself ran the 5' RACE reads through MiXCR, one entry per CDR3 protein. Of fewer than 600,000 distinct CDR3 sequences in the sample, about 27% were seen once. This sample also belongs to another study, concerning T cells of mothers and their children.

The sample comprised blood. All receptors derive from a boy aged 2 to 10 in good health. Both conserved end residues are part of each CDR3. Fields, in order: J gene, clone size, D gene, V gene, CDR3 DNA, CDR3 protein. The D gene is left open where the match is weak. Only some rows state a clone size, as once, few, many or a class for expanded clones.

TRBJ2-3	.	.	TRBV4-2	TGTGCCAGCAGCCAAGAGGTTACGACTAGGGTATTCACCCGGACATATACGCAGTATTTT	CASSQEVTTRVFTRTYTQYF
TRBJ2-7	.	.	TRBV30	TGTGCCTGGAGTGTATGGTCGAGCGACCCTCCCTACGAGCAGTACTTC	CAWSVWSSDPPYEQYF
TRBJ2-6	few	.	TRBV7-9	TGTGCCAGCAGCCACGAGAAATGGACGGTCCCCTCTGGGGCCAACGTCCTGACTTTC	CASSHEKWTVPSGANVLTF
TRBJ1-3	few	.	TRBV7-2	TGTGCCAGCAGCTTAGCCTCGGGGCGCTCTGGAAACACCATATATTTT	CASSLASGRSGNTIYF
TRBJ2-5	.	TRBD1	TRBV7-2	TGTGCCAGCAGCTTAGACAGGGGCTCAATGAAGACCCAGTACTTC	CASSLDRGSMKTQYF
TRBJ2-7	once	.	TRBV4-3	TGCGCCAGCAGCCAAGAGGCAGGGAACGAGCAGTACTTC	CASSQEAGNEQYF
TRBJ2-7	.	.	TRBV7-6	TGTGCCTGCAGCTTAGTGTTCCACTACGAGCAGTACTTC	CACSLVFHYEQYF
TRBJ2-2	.	.	TRBV20-1	TGCAGTGCTAGTAGTCCCTACACCGGGGAACTGTTTTTT	CSASSPYTGELFF
TRBJ2-5	.	TRBD1	TRBV14	TGTGCGACGAACAGGGGGCTGGGGGAGACCCAGTACTTC	CATNRGLGETQYF
TRBJ2-5	.	.	TRBV5-1	TGCGCCAGCAGCTTGAGGAGCGGGCGCCCCCAAGAGACCCAGTACTTC	CASSLRSGRPQETQYF
TRBJ2-5	.	.	TRBV6-4	TGTGCCAGCAGTTCCCTAGGGCCAAAAGAGACCCAGTACTTC	CASSSLGPKETQYF
TRBJ2-7	.	.	TRBV13	TGTGCCAGCAGGATCACCCGATCCGGTTGGGGGGACGAGCAGTACTTC	CASRITRSGWGDEQYF
TRBJ2-6	.	.	TRBV5-1	TGCGCCAGCAGCTACCGGGGACCGGTGAGCTCTGGGGCCAACGTCCTGACTTTC	CASSYRGPVSSGANVLTF
TRBJ2-5	.	.	TRBV12-3/TRBV12-4	TGTGCCAGCAGTTTTTCCGGCGGGCCCAACGTGAAAGAGACCCAGTACTTC	CASSFSGGPNVKETQYF
TRBJ1-3	few	.	TRBV24-1	TGTGCCACCAGTGATCCGCGGGCTGGAAACACCATATATTTT	CATSDPRAGNTIYF
TRBJ2-5	few	.	TRBV10-3	TGTGCCATCAGCCAGTCAGGGGGGCAGTACTTC	CAISQSGGQYF
TRBJ1-2	few	.	TRBV3-1	TGTGCCAGCAGCCGAGAAAGTACCAACTATGGCTACACCTTC	CASSRESTNYGYTF
TRBJ2-5	few	TRBD2	TRBV29-1	TGCAGCGTTGGAGCGGGAGATGGGGGGGACCAAGAGACCCAGTACTTC	CSVGAGDGGDQETQYF
TRBJ1-2	.	.	TRBV27	TGTGCCAGCAGTTTGGGGGGGCTCCCCTATGGCTACACCTTC	CASSLGGLPYGYTF
TRBJ1-1	.	.	TRBV13	TGTGCCAGCAGCTCCTACTCCAGGGACACTGAAGCTTTCTTT	CASSSYSRDTEAFF
TRBJ1-2	.	.	TRBV3-1	TGTGCCAGCAGCCAAGGGACGGCGGTCTATGGCTACACCTTC	CASSQGTAVYGYTF
TRBJ2-7	.	TRBD2	TRBV6-1	TGTGCCAGCAGTGAACGCGGCATACTAGCGGGGACCAGCGAGCAGTACTTC	CASSERGILAGTSEQYF
TRBJ2-3	few	.	TRBV25-1	TGTGCCAGCAGTGAGGGGGGAAGCACAGATACGCAGTATTTT	CASSEGGSTDTQYF
TRBJ2-1	few	TRBD2	TRBV10-2	TGCGCCAGCAGTGGTCGACTAGCGGATTACAATGAGCAGTTCTTC	CASSGRLADYNEQFF
TRBJ2-5	.	.	TRBV13	TGTGCCAGCAGCTTAGCCCTTGGCAGGGAGATCCAGTACTTC	CASSLALGREIQYF
TRBJ2-3	.	TRBD1	TRBV6-5	TGTGCCAGCAGTTACGGACAGGAAAGGCCAGATACGCAGTATTTT	CASSYGQERPDTQYF
TRBJ2-2	.	TRBD1	TRBV27	TGTGCCAGCAGTTTTATCAGGGGGATCTACACCGGGGAGCTGTTTTTT	CASSFIRGIYTGELFF
TRBJ2-6	few	.	TRBV29-1	TGCAGCGTTTACTACTCTGGGGCCAACGTCCTGACTTTC	CSVYYSGANVLTF
TRBJ1-2	.	.	TRBV29-1	TGCAGCGTCGGACAGATCTATGGCTACACCTTC	CSVGQIYGYTF
TRBJ1-3	.	.	TRBV9	TGTGCCAGTAGCGTCTCGGACATTTTTGGAAACACCATATATTTT	CASSVSDIFGNTIYF
TRBJ2-7	many	.	TRBV7-2	TGTGCCAGCAGCTTAGATCCTGGAAACCAGCAGTACTTC	CASSLDPGNQQYF
TRBJ1-4	few	TRBD1	TRBV7-9	TGTGCCAGCAGCCCCTTGACAGGGTATAATGAAAAACTGTTTTTT	CASSPLTGYNEKLFF
TRBJ2-2	few	.	TRBV30	TGTGCCTGGAGTGCTCCCGGGGAGCTGTTTTTT	CAWSAPGELFF
TRBJ1-1	.	.	TRBV7-9	TGTGCCAGCAGCTCAGAGGGAAGGCAGATGAACACTGAAGCTTTCTTT	CASSSEGRQMNTEAFF
TRBJ2-2	few	.	TRBV6-5	TGTGCCAGCAGTTACTTCGGAACCGGGGAGCTGTTTTTT	CASSYFGTGELFF
TRBJ2-2	.	.	TRBV27	TGTGCCAGCAGCCAAGGCGAAAGTGGCGGGGAGCTGTTTTTT	CASSQGESGGELFF
TRBJ2-6	.	.	TRBV20-1	TGCAGTGCTAGAGGGCGGGGAGAAGGGGCCAACGTCCTGACTTTC	CSARGRGEGANVLTF
TRBJ2-3	.	TRBD2	TRBV29-1	TGCAGCGTTGCACTCGGCGCGGGGGGCAGCACAGATACGCAGTATTTT	CSVALGAGGSTDTQYF
TRBJ1-4	.	TRBD1	TRBV10-2	TGCGCCAGCAGTGGGACCAACCCCAGGGGGCTTGATGAAAAACTGTTTTTT	CASSGTNPRGLDEKLFF
TRBJ2-1	few	.	TRBV11-2	TGTGCCAGCAGCTTATACGATGATGAGCAGTTCTTC	CASSLYDDEQFF
TRBJ2-7	.	.	TRBV7-9	TGTGCCAGCAGCTTGGAGGTAACCTACGAGCAGTACTTC	CASSLEVTYEQYF